The present T cell receptor (beta chain) was sequenced within a study of molecular identifiers for immune sequencing clone quantification. This clonotype was detected many times. Its specificity is not known. Trimming took 6 bases from V and 0 from J; bases not matched to a gene: 6. This CDR3 has 14 amino acids. Germline values: CDR1 DFQATT, CDR2 SNEGSKA (reference sequence). Listed TCR primers, together with previously described methods, were used for the bulk TCR libraries. One entry per CDR3 protein, called by TCRdb with MiXCR from the PCR reads. Of about 510,000 distinct CDR3 sequences listed, around 23% are singletons. Study-level findings and limits: Highly expanded clones may be undercounted when identical TCR molecules share barcodes. Jurkat TCR RNA spiked in from one cell (amid some 1 million naive cells) was reportedly detectable. In CMV-specific effectors, clones above 20 copies held over 97% of molecules; naive, under 1%.

The chain couples TRBV20-1 to TRBJ2-7, with 9 bases matching TRBD2. This TCR derives from a human donor in good health. Some libraries in this study had Jurkat cell RNA spiked in. The sample comprised naive CD8+ T cells from blood, with Jurkat cell RNA spiked in. Subset specified: FACS-sorted CD8+CD4-CCR7+CD45RA+ naive T cells. CDR3 DNA sequence: TGCAGTGCGAGACTAGCGGAGAGCTCCTACGAGCAGTACTTC. Translated, it gives CSARLAESSYEQYF.